A selection of T cell receptor beta chains follows, all from one sample in a study of cytomegalovirus exposure and HLA in healthy donors. Clones were sequenced by immunoSEQ multiplex PCR, and TCRdb holds only the in-frame ones, with some missing. This table holds around 150,000 clones, around 80% found once. The sample was PBMCs. The source of these receptors is a man aged 30 to 39 in good health and CMV-seropositive. CDR3s include the opening cysteine and the closing phenylalanine or tryptophan. Fields, in order: J gene, clone size, V gene, D gene, CDR3 protein, CDR3 DNA. The D gene is left open where the match is weak. The listing skips clone size in some rows; elsewhere it reads once, few, many or a size class.

J: TRBJ2-1; size: NA; V: TRBV6-5; D: TRBD2; CDR3: CASSYATSGANNEQFF; DNA: TGTGCCAGCAGTTACGCGACTAGCGGGGCGAACAATGAGCAGTTCTTC
J: TRBJ1-1; size: once; V: TRBV10-2; D: NA; CDR3: CASSDRSIGGIAEAFF; DNA: TGCGCCAGCAGTGACCGGAGTATCGGCGGAATCGCTGAAGCTTTCTTT
J: TRBJ2-1; size: NA; V: TRBV29-1; D: NA; CDR3: CSVEGNSYNEQFF; DNA: TGCAGCGTTGAAGGGAACAGTTACAATGAGCAGTTCTTC
J: TRBJ1-2; size: NA; V: TRBV10-3; D: NA; CDR3: CAISVGENYGYTF; DNA: TGTGCCATCAGTGTTGGAGAGAACTATGGCTACACCTTC
J: TRBJ2-7; size: NA; V: TRBV7-9; D: NA; CDR3: CASSQGPERGVPYEQYF; DNA: TGTGCCAGCAGCCAGGGGCCCGAGAGGGGAGTCCCCTACGAGCAGTACTTC
J: TRBJ2-1; size: once; V: TRBV9; D: TRBD2; CDR3: CASSEGTRSYNEQFF; DNA: TGTGCCAGCAGCGAAGGGACTAGGAGCTACAATGAGCAGTTCTTC
J: TRBJ1-1; size: NA; V: TRBV6-4; D: NA; CDR3: CASRRSAGDLLGSAEAFF; DNA: TGTGCCAGCAGGCGTTCCGCAGGGGATTTATTAGGAAGCGCTGAAGCTTTCTTT
J: TRBJ2-3; size: few; V: TRBV15; D: TRBD2; CDR3: CATSRDSPGGADTQYF; DNA: TGTGCCACCAGCAGAGATTCCCCCGGGGGGGCAGATACGCAGTATTTT
J: TRBJ2-1; size: NA; V: TRBV11-2; D: NA; CDR3: CASSLSGLEQFF; DNA: TGTGCCAGCAGCCTATCAGGTCTTGAGCAGTTCTTC
J: TRBJ2-7; size: NA; V: TRBV7-2; D: TRBD1; CDR3: CASSSGQGRYEQYF; DNA: TGTGCCAGCAGCTCGGGACAGGGTCGTTACGAGCAGTACTTC
J: TRBJ2-2; size: NA; V: TRBV19; D: NA; CDR3: CASSIDPTQSRNTGELFF; DNA: TGTGCCAGTAGTATAGACCCAACGCAATCGCGGAACACCGGGGAGCTGTTTTTT
J: TRBJ1-3; size: few; V: TRBV7-9; D: TRBD1; CDR3: CASSETGGSGNTIYF; DNA: TGTGCCAGCAGCGAGACAGGGGGCTCTGGAAACACCATATATTTT